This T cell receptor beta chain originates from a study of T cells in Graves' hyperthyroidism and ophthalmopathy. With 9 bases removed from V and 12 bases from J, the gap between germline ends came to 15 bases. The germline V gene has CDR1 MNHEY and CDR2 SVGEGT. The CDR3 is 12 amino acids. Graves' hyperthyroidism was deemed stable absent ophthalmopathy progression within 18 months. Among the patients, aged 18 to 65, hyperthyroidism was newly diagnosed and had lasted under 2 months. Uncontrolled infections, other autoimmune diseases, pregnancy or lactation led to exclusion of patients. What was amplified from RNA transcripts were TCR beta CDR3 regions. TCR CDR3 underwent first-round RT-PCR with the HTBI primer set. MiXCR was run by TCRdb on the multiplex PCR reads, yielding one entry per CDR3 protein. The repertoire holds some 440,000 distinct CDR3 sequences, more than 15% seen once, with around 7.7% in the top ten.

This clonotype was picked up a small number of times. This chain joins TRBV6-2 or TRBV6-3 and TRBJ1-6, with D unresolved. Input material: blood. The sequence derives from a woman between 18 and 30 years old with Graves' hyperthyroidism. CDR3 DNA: TGTGCCAGTTCGGAGCATCAAAGACCCCTCCACTTT. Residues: CASSEHQRPLHF.